The rows below give T cell receptor beta chains drawn from one sample of a study of CD8 T cells in Susac syndrome. TCRdb fed the immunoSEQ multiplex PCR reads into MiXCR, producing one record per CDR3 protein. The table has 150,000 to 200,000 distinct CDR3 sequences, approximately 95% seen once. The sequencing sample was made of CD8+ T cells from PBMCs. Receptor source: a human donor with multiple sclerosis. CDR3s include the opening cysteine and the closing phenylalanine or tryptophan.

j_call v_call cdr3_aa
TRBJ2-1 TRBV20-1 CSAESVVKSSYNEQFF
TRBJ1-1 TRBV14 CASSTGLTNTEAFF
TRBJ2-7 TRBV11-2 CASSLLPVGLAPSSYEQYF
TRBJ1-1 TRBV5-6 CASGQGVTEAFF
TRBJ1-1 TRBV4-2 CASSQEQANMNTEAFF
TRBJ2-1 TRBV20-1 CSARADRGHNEQFF
TRBJ2-3 TRBV24-1 CATSESGAQEDTQYF
TRBJ1-5 TRBV29-1 CSVDTGYVVRNSNQPQHF
TRBJ2-7 TRBV20-1 CSSYYGYEQYF
TRBJ2-7 TRBV5-1 CASSLPAGAYEQYF
TRBJ2-1 TRBV29-1 CSVEGAGALNEQFF
TRBJ2-2 TRBV24-1 CATSDFLTSLKTGELFF
TRBJ2-2 TRBV29-1 CSVEGVSGIFGELFF
TRBJ2-7 TRBV27 CASSLRQGINLEQYF
TRBJ2-3 TRBV30 CAWRPAVISTDTQYF
TRBJ1-2 TRBV30 CAWFGRDNYGYTF
TRBJ2-1 TRBV30 CAWGVWSYNEQFF
TRBJ2-1 TRBV5-6 CASTTGTTPSYNEQFF
TRBJ2-7 TRBV29-1 CSVGIQGYEQYF
TRBJ2-5 TRBV12-3/TRBV12-4 CASRLAGTQETQYF
TRBJ2-7 TRBV29-1 CSVFTPSEQYF
TRBJ2-1 TRBV16 CASSGDRVPYNEQFF
TRBJ1-5 TRBV12-5 CASGHGTGQPQHF
TRBJ2-7 TRBV13 CASGPYPHEQYF
TRBJ1-6 TRBV15 CATSRARHRVVWGSYNSPLHF